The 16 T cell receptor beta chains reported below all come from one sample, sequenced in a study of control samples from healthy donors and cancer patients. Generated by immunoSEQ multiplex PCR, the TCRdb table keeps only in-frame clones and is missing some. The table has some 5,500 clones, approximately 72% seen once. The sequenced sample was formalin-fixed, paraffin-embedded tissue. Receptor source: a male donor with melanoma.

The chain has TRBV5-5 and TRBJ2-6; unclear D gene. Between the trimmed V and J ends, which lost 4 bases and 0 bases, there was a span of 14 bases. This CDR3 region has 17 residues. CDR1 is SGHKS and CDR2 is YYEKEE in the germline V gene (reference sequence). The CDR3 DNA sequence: TGTGCCAGCAGCCGGGTCGCACTTAACTCTGGGGCCAACGTCCTGACTTTC. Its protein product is CASSRVALNSGANVLTF.

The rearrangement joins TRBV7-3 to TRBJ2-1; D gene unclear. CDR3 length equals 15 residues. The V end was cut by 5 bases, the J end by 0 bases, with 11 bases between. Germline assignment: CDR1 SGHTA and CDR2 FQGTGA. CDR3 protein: CASSVGSTSYNEQFF. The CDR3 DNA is TGTGCCAGCAGCGTAGGATCTACCTCCTACAATGAGCAGTTCTTC.

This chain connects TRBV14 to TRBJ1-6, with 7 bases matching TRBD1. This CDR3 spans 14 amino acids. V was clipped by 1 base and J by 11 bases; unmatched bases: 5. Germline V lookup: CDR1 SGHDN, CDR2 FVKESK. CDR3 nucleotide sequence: TGTGCCAGCAGCCAAGTAGGGGGCCCCGCACCCCTCCACTTT. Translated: CASSQVGGPAPLHF.

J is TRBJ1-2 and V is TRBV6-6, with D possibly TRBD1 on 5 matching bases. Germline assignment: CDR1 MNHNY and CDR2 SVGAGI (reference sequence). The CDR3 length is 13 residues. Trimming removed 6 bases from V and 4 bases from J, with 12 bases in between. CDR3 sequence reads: CASSQTVGYGYTF. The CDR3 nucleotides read TGTGCCAGCAGCCAGACAGTGGGCTATGGCTACACCTTC.

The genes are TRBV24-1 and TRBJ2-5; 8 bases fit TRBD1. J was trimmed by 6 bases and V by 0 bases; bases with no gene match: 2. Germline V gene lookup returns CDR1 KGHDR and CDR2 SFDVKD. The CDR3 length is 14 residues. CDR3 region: CATSDLTGGKTQYF. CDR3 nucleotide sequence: TGTGCCACCAGTGATTTGACAGGGGGGAAGACCCAGTACTTC.

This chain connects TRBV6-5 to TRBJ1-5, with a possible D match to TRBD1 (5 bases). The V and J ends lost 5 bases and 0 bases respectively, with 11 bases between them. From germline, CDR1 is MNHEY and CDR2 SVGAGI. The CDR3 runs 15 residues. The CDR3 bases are TGTGCCAGCAGTCCAGGGAGTTATAGCAATCAGCCCCAGCATTTT. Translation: CASSPGSYSNQPQHF.

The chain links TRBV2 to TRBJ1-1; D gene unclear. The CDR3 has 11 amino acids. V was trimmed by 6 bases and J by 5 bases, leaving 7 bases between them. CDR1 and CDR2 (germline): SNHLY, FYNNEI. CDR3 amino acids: CASRVWTEAFF. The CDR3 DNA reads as TGTGCCAGCAGAGTGTGGACTGAAGCTTTCTTT.

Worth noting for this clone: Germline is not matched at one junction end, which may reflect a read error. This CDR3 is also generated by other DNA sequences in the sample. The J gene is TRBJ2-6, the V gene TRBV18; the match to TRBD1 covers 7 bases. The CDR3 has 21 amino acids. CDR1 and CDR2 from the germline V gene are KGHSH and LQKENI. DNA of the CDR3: TGTGCCAGCTCACCCCTCGGGGTGTTCACAGGGGCCTACTCTGGGGCCAACGTCTTGACTTTC. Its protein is CASSPLGVFTGAYSGANVLTF.

In DNA, the CDR3 is TGTGCCAGCAGCTTAGTGGTGAACACTGAAGCTTTCTTT. Its translation is CASSLVVNTEAFF. V is TRBV7-2 and J is TRBJ1-1; D remains ambiguous. V lost 1 base and J lost 0, with 3 bases in between. Germline CDR1 and CDR2: SGHTA and FQGNSA. This CDR3 spans 13 amino acids.

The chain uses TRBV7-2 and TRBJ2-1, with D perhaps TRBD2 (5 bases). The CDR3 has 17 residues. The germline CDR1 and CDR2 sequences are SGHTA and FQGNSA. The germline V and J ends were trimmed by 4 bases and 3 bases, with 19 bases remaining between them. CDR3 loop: CASSYGLGREDYNEQFF. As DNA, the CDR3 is TGTGCCAGCAGCTATGGGCTAGGACGGGAAGACTACAATGAGCAGTTCTTC.

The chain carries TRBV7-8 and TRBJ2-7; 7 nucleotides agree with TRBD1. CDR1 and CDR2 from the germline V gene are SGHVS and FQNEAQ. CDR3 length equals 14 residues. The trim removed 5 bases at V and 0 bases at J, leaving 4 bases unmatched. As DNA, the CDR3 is TGTGCCAGCAGCACGGGACAGAGCTCCTACGAGCAGTACTTC. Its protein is CASSTGQSSYEQYF. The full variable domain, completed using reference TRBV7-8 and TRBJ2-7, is GAGVSQSPRYKVAKRGQDVALRCDPISGHVSLFWYQQALGQGPEFLTYFQNEAQLDKSGLPSDRFFAERPEGSVSTLKIQRTQQEDSAVYLCASSTGQSSYEQYFGPGTRLTVT.

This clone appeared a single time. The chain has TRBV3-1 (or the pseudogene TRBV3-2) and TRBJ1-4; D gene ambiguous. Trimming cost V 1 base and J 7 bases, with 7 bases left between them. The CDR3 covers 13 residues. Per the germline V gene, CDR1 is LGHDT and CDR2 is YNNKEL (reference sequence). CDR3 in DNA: TGTGCCAGCAGCCAAGCCGTAGCTGAAAAACTGTTTTTT. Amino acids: CASSQAVAEKLFF.

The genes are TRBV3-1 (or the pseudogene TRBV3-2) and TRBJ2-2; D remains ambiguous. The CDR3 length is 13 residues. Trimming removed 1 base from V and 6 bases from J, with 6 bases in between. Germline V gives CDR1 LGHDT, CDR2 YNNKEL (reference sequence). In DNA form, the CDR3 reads TGTGCCAGCAGCCAAGTGGGCTCCGGGGAGCTGTTTTTT. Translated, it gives CASSQVGSGELFF.

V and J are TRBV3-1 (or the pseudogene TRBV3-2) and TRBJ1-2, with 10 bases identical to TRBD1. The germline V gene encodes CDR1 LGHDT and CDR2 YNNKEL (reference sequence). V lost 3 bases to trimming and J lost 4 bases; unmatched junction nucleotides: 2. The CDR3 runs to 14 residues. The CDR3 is CASSQRDRGYGYTF. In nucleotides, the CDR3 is TGTGCCAGCAGCCAGAGGGACAGGGGCTATGGCTACACCTTC.

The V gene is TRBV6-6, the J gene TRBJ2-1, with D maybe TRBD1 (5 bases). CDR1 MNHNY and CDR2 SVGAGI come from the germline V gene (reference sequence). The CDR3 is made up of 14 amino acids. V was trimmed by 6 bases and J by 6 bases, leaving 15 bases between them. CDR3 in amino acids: CASSPGQTPNEQFF. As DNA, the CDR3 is TGTGCCAGCAGCCCCGGACAAACACCCAATGAGCAGTTCTTC.

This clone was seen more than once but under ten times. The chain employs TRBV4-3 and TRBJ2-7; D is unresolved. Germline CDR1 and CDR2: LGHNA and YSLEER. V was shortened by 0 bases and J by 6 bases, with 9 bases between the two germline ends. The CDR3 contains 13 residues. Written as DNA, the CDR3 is TGCGCCAGCAGCCAAGAACAAAGAGGCGAGCAGTACTTC. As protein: CASSQEQRGEQYF.